Sequencing of this T cell receptor beta chain was carried out in a study of OX40 agonist ivuxolimab in advanced cancers. The study's findings and limits: At 0.1 to 3.0 mg/kg and by week 6, clonal expansion occurred in CD4+ and CD8+ blood T cells. Low levels of normalized T-cell clonal expansion also appeared in some nonresponders.

Systemic immunosuppression or a history of autoimmune disease excluded patients. This clone was recorded a few times. The antigen is not known. Here immunoSEQ multiplex PCR was the method, and the copy in TCRdb shows in-frame clones only, minus some. The sample gives about 48,000 clones, roughly 85% of which show up once; about 56% is in the top ten. The receptor was derived from an adult with an advanced solid tumor such as melanoma, head and neck, liver or kidney cancer. Sequencing was performed on CD4+ or CD8+ T cells sorted from blood, taken in a trial of the OX40 agonist ivuxolimab.

The CDR3 is CATQTVTEAFF. CDR3 nucleotides: TGTGCCACCCAGACAGTCACTGAAGCTTTCTTT. V and J are TRBV19 and TRBJ1-1; TRBD1 might be the D (5 bases). The CDR3 contains 11 residues. CDR1 and CDR2 (germline): LNHDA, SQIVND (reference sequence). V lost 10 bases, J lost 4 bases, and 10 bases lay in between.